This T cell receptor (beta chain) was sequenced in a study of cytomegalovirus exposure and HLA in healthy donors. The junction had 6 bases not matched to a gene; V was cut back by 6 bases and J by 5 bases. The CDR3 loop spans 15 amino acids. Per the germline V gene, CDR1 is SGHVS and CDR2 is FNYEAQ. In the PCR, 60 Vbeta and 13 Jbeta primers were used. Sequencing was performed with immunoSEQ multiplex PCR; in TCRdb, only in-frame clones are kept and a portion is missing. The sample consists of approximately 180,000 clones, 80% of them appearing once. The rearrangement joins TRBV7-6 to TRBJ2-2; 10 nucleotides match TRBD2. The sequence was collected from a man aged 30 to 45 in good health and CMV-seropositive. Sequenced sample: PBMCs. The CDR3 DNA reads TGTGCCAGCAGTTCTGTAGCGGGGGGTACCGGGGAGCTGTTTTTT. Protein product: CASSSVAGGTGELFF.